The present TCR beta chain was sequenced within a study of regulatory T cells in long-lasting Graves disease. As for the study in general: Graves' patients, diagnosed recently, had received antithyroid drugs under 3 months.

The time point here: newly diagnosed GD, antithyroid drugs for less than 3 months. Extracted PBMC RNA gave rise to the TCR library. Each of the patients was recruited from an endocrinology department situated in Xi'an, China. In its sample, this clonotype was seen many times. Its antigen is undetermined. CDR3 length equals 14 residues. V lost 6 bases and J 2 bases, leaving 13 bases between the germline ends. Germline V lookup: CDR1 MDHEN, CDR2 SYDVKM. Regarding the study as a whole: TCR diversity was lower in persistent Graves' patients (versus newly diagnosed ones).

Building the TCR beta libraries relied on iRepertoire HTBI primers, and CDR3 regions underwent Arm-PCR. Via MiXCR, TCRdb re-called the multiplex PCR reads, giving one row per CDR3 protein. The data contain 200,000 to 250,000 distinct CDR3 sequences, around 21% of them singletons. This TCR was sampled from a female donor with Graves disease. The chain employs TRBV28 and TRBJ2-5; D unclear. The input for sequencing was peripheral blood mononuclear cells (PBMCs), taken at new diagnosis, from a patient treated with antithyroid drugs. The CDR3 DNA is TGTGCCAGCAGCATGATAACCCCTCAAGAGACCCAGTACTTC. Translated, it gives CASSMITPQETQYF.